This T cell receptor (beta chain) derives from a study of blood T cell repertoires in COVID-19. Overall study: Sample material is recorded as cDNA or gDNA derived from T cells, B-cell-depleted T cells, or PBMCs.

This clone appeared once. The CDR3 has 15 residues. V lost 3 bases to trimming and J lost 4 bases, with 16 bases between them. Per the germline V gene, CDR1 is SGDLS and CDR2 is YYNGEE. Original methodology: Estimation of nucleated cell counts was performed using reference gene primer amplification. Sequencing was performed with immunoSEQ multiplex PCR; in TCRdb, only in-frame clones are kept and a portion is missing. The V and J calls and the clone size are those of that table, but D and trimming were determined from the DNA. The table shows around 200,000 clones, with around 87% occurring only once.

The source is a man aged 35 to 55 with active or convalescent COVID-19. Material for sequencing was peripheral blood. The chain carries TRBV9 and TRBJ2-5; D is undetermined. The CDR3: CASSAVITPRETQYF. DNA for the CDR3: TGTGCCAGCAGCGCTGTAATCACGCCGCGAGAGACCCAGTACTTC. Supplemented by reference TRBV9 and TRBJ2-5, the full variable domain reads DSGVTQTPKHLITATGQRVTLRCSPRSGDLSVYWYQQSLDQGLQFLIQYYNGEERAKGNILERFSAQQFPDLHSELNLSSLELGDSALYFCASSAVITPRETQYFGPGTRLLVL.